The rows below give T cell receptor beta chains drawn from one sample of a study of blood T cell repertoires in COVID-19. Only in-frame clones appear in the TCRdb table, and some are missing; sequencing was by immunoSEQ multiplex PCR. This sample carries under 250,000 clones, about four fifths of them seen once, and the ten largest clones take about 4.8%. The sequencing input was PBMCs or T cells enriched from blood (not recorded which). The receptors come from a woman between 45 and 65 years old who had been exposed to COVID-19. CDR3s include the opening cysteine and the closing phenylalanine or tryptophan. The order of the fields is J gene, clone size, V gene, D gene, CDR3 DNA, CDR3 protein. The D gene is left open where the match is weak. The size of a clone is reported for some rows only, either as once, few or many, or as a class for expanded clones.

TRBJ2-7 NA TRBV4-1 TRBD2 TGCGCCAGCAGCCGGACTAGCGGGGGGGCGGAAATCTACGAGCAGTACTTC CASSRTSGGAEIYEQYF
TRBJ1-1 NA TRBV5-4 NA TGTGCCAGCAGCTTGGGCGTGACAGTGAACACTGAAGCTTTCTTT CASSLGVTVNTEAFF
TRBJ1-2 NA TRBV18 NA TGTGCCAGCTCACCACAAAGCTCTGGTCCTCGGGGGTGGTATGGCTACACCTTC CASSPQSSGPRGWYGYTF
TRBJ1-5 NA TRBV7-2 TRBD1 TGTGCCAGCAGCCCTCGGACAGGAAATCAGCCCCAGCATTTT CASSPRTGNQPQHF
TRBJ2-2 NA TRBV19 NA TGTGCCAGTGAGCACGGAGACGGGGAGCTGTTTTTT CASEHGDGELFF
TRBJ2-2 NA TRBV27 NA TGTGCCAGCAGTTTGTCGAGCACCGGGGAGCTGTTTTTT CASSLSSTGELFF
TRBJ1-1 NA TRBV11-2 NA TGTGCCAGCAGCTTAGGGTGGCCCACGGGGGCTTTCTTT CASSLGWPTGAFF
TRBJ2-2 NA TRBV6-5 TRBD1 TGTGCCAGCAGCCGGGACAGGGTAGTTACCGGGGAGCTGTTTTTT CASSRDRVVTGELFF
TRBJ2-1 NA TRBV10-3 NA TGTGCCATCATGGGACTCGCGGGTGAGCAGTTCTTC CAIMGLAGEQFF
TRBJ2-7 NA TRBV10-1 NA TGCGCCAGCAGCGAAGGTGGGACTTTGTCCTACGAGCAGTACTTC CASSEGGTLSYEQYF
TRBJ1-6 NA TRBV11-2 NA TGTGCCAGCAGCTTATCCAACAGAAATTCACCCCTCCACTTT CASSLSNRNSPLHF
TRBJ1-2 once TRBV11-2 NA TGTGCCGGCAGCCCGGGGAGGGGCCGACCGCTTTATGGCTACACCTTC CAGSPGRGRPLYGYTF
TRBJ1-5 NA TRBV19 NA TGTGCCAGTAGTCCGCAGGGTAATCAGCCCCAGCATTTT CASSPQGNQPQHF
TRBJ1-1 few TRBV2 NA TGTGCCAGCAGTGAGCTATGGGGAGGTCGACCTAACACTGAAGCTTTCTTT CASSELWGGRPNTEAFF
TRBJ1-5 NA TRBV16 NA TGTGCCAGCAGCCAAGGGAGGGGCGGACAGCCCCAGCATTTT CASSQGRGGQPQHF
TRBJ2-3 NA TRBV29-1 NA TGCAGCGTTGAGGGGGCAGGGACAGATACGCAGTATTTT CSVEGAGTDTQYF
TRBJ1-2 NA TRBV3-1/TRBV3-2 TRBD1 TGTGCCAGCAGCGACGTTACAGGGGGGAACTATGGCTACACCTTC CASSDVTGGNYGYTF
TRBJ2-7 NA TRBV27 TRBD1 TGTGCCAGCAGTCTCCGGGGACAGCCCAGGAGCTTC CASSLRGQPRSF